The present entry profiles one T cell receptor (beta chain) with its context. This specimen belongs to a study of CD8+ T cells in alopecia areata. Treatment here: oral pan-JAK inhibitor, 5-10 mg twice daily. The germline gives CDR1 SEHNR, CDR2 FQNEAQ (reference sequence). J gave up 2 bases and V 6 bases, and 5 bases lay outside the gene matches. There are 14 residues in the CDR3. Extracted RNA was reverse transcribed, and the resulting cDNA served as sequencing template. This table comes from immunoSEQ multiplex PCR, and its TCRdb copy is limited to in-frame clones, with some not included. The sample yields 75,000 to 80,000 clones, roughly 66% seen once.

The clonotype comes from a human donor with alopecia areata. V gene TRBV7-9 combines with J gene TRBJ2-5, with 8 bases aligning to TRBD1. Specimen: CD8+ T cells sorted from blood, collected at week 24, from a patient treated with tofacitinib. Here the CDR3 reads CASRPGTGQETQYF. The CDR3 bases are TGTGCCAGCAGACCCGGGACAGGTCAAGAGACCCAGTACTTC.